The clone carrying this TCR beta chain was seen a handful of times. Within the sample, other DNA sequences also encode this same CDR3. This entry belongs to a study of long-term antiretroviral therapy in people with HIV. The V end was cut by 1 base, the J end by 8 bases, with 8 bases between. This CDR3 region has 12 residues. Germline V gene lookup returns CDR1 SEHNR and CDR2 FQNEAQ (reference sequence). immunoSEQ v3.0 was run at survey level. This table comes from immunoSEQ multiplex PCR, and its TCRdb copy is limited to in-frame clones, with some not included. Of 15,000 to 20,000 clones in the sample, approximately 90% were seen once.

The source is a man aged 18 to 29 with HIV. The genes are TRBV7-9 and TRBJ1-2, with a possible D match to TRBD1 (5 bases). The specimen was unsorted PBMCs, collected 2.1 years after starting antiretroviral therapy. This chain's CDR3 is CASSLGGDGYTF. As DNA, the CDR3 is TGTGCCAGCAGCTTAGGCGGGGACGGCTACACCTTC.